The next 26 T cell receptor beta chains were all read from a single sample in a study of T-cell memory formation after mild COVID-19. Using its own MiXCR run on the 5' RACE reads, TCRdb lists one record per CDR3 protein. The table records around 510,000 distinct CDR3 sequences, about a fifth of them present only once. Source material: PBMCs or a T cell subset sorted from them (not recorded which). These receptors came from an adult woman who had mild COVID-19 (a few samples of this study predate the infection). Cell type and time point are not known.

This clonotype was counted only a few times. The rearrangement links TRBV5-4 to TRBJ2-3; D tentatively reads TRBD1 or TRBD2 (5 bases each). Trimming removed 0 bases from V and 4 bases from J, with 12 bases in between. Looked up from germline, CDR1 is SGHNT and CDR2 is YYREEE (reference sequence). The CDR3 runs 15 residues. The CDR3 bases are TGTGCCAGCAGCTTGGCGGCAGGGCGGGCAGATACGCAGTATTTT. The encoded protein is CASSLAAGRADTQYF.

V and J are TRBV6-6 and TRBJ2-3; 10 bases match TRBD1. CDR3 length equals 15 residues. Germline V gene lookup returns CDR1 MNHNY and CDR2 SVGAGI (reference sequence). V trimming: 2 bases; J trimming: 6 bases; junction bases outside the gene matches: 5. The CDR3 here is CASSYGTGASDTQYF. CDR3 nucleotides: TGTGCCAGCAGTTACGGGACAGGGGCGTCCGATACGCAGTATTTT.

This clonotype was observed a few times. The chain uses TRBV12-3 or TRBV12-4 and TRBJ2-2, with D maybe TRBD2 (6 bases). V was shortened by 1 base and J by 7 bases, with 7 bases between the two germline ends. This CDR3 region has 13 residues. CDR3 coding DNA: TGTGCCAGCAGTTTAGGGGGAGGCGGGGAGCTGTTTTTT. Encoded protein: CASSLGGGGELFF.

J is TRBJ2-1 and V is TRBV12-3 or TRBV12-4, with 7 bases fitting TRBD2. Trimming removed 8 bases from V and 3 bases from J; junction bases left unmatched: 4. The CDR3 sequence is 13 residues long. CDR3: CASGRGDYNEQFF. CDR3 DNA: TGTGCCAGCGGGAGGGGCGACTACAATGAGCAGTTCTTC.

This sequence joins TRBV28 and TRBJ2-5; 9 positions agree with TRBD1. Germline V gene sequence: CDR1 MDHEN, CDR2 SYDVKM. This CDR3 has 16 residues. The junction had 5 bases not matched to a gene; V was cut back by 2 bases and J by 1 base. The CDR3 loop reads CASSLAGQGLQETQYF. The CDR3 bases are TGTGCCAGCAGTTTAGCGGGACAGGGACTCCAAGAGACCCAGTACTTC.

The V call is TRBV11-3, the J call TRBJ2-7; 10 nucleotides agree with TRBD1. Germline lookup yields CDR1 SGHNT and CDR2 YENEEA. The CDR3 runs 15 residues. The V and J ends lost 5 bases and 6 bases, in that order; junction bases with no gene match: 10. The CDR3 sequence is CASSKTTGGYGEQYF. CDR3 DNA: TGTGCCAGCAGCAAAACGACAGGGGGCTACGGCGAGCAGTACTTC.

V gene TRBV11-2 combines with J gene TRBJ1-5; no clear D gene. The CDR3 extends over 17 amino acids. Germline V CDR1 and CDR2: SGHAT, FQNNGV. The V end lost 0 bases, the J end lost 3 bases, and 15 bases lay between the germline ends. The CDR3 sequence: CASSLEGSGSYNQPQHF. Here the CDR3 DNA reads TGTGCCAGCAGCTTAGAAGGGTCGGGCAGCTACAATCAGCCCCAGCATTTT.

This clonotype appeared a few times. The chain employs TRBV7-9 and TRBJ1-2, with TRBD1 matching over 9 bases. The CDR3 runs to 15 residues. Germline assignment: CDR1 SEHNR and CDR2 FQNEAQ (reference sequence). After removal of 3 bases from V and 7 bases from J, the junction contained 9 bases not matched to a gene. The CDR3 reads CASSFGTGYVAGYTF. The CDR3 nucleotides read TGTGCCAGCAGCTTTGGGACAGGGTACGTCGCTGGCTACACCTTC.

This chain links TRBV29-1 with TRBJ2-2, with 7 bases that match TRBD2. This CDR3 region has 14 residues. Germline trimming cut 7 bases from V and 4 bases from J; bases unmatched to any gene: 9. CDR1 SQVTM and CDR2 ANQGSEA come from the germline V gene. The DNA of the CDR3 is TGCAGCGGTGTGTGGGAGGGAGGCACCGGGGAGCTGTTTTTT. Amino acid sequence: CSGVWEGGTGELFF.

There are a few counts of this clonotype. V is TRBV7-9 and J is TRBJ1-1, with a possible D match to TRBD1 (5 bases). Germline loops: CDR1 SEHNR, CDR2 FQNEAQ (reference sequence). The CDR3 has 13 amino acids. The ends were cut back, 7 bases at V and 7 bases at J, with 16 bases in the middle. Here the CDR3 reads CASISLQGHEAFF. The CDR3, as DNA: TGTGCCAGCATCTCTCTCCAGGGCCATGAAGCTTTCTTT.

This clonotype occurred a few times. The chain is built from TRBV14 and TRBJ2-3; D gene ambiguous. The CDR3 contains 13 residues. Trimming pared 1 base from V and 7 bases from J, leaving 9 bases between. Germline CDR1 and CDR2: SGHDN and FVKESK. The chain's CDR3 is CASSQVNEHTQYF. The DNA for the CDR3 is TGTGCCAGCAGCCAAGTGAATGAGCATACGCAGTATTTT.

The rearrangement joins TRBV5-1 to TRBJ1-1; D is possibly TRBD1 (6 bases). The V and J ends lost 4 bases and 3 bases respectively, with 16 bases between them. The V gene's germline CDR1 is SGHRS and CDR2 YFSETQ. The CDR3 extends over 15 amino acids. Written as DNA, the CDR3 is TGCGCCAGCAGCCCAGAACAGGGACCTGACACTGAAGCTTTCTTT. Translating gives CASSPEQGPDTEAFF. Filled out from reference TRBV5-1 and TRBJ1-1, the complete variable domain reads KAGVTQTPRYLIKTRGQQVTLSCSPISGHRSVSWYQQTPGQGLQFLFEYFSETQRNKGNFPGRFSGRQFSNSRSEMNVSTLELGDSALYLCASSPEQGPDTEAFFGQGTRLTVV.

This clonotype came up once. CDR3 protein: CASSLDPERGRYTDTQYF. In DNA form, the CDR3 reads TGTGCCAGCAGTCTAGACCCCGAGCGGGGGAGATACACAGATACGCAGTATTTT. This chain joins TRBV6-5 and TRBJ2-3; 8 nucleotides match TRBD2. Germline trimming cut 5 bases from V and 2 bases from J; bases unmatched to any gene: 15. The germline V gene encodes CDR1 MNHEY and CDR2 SVGAGI. There are 18 residues in the CDR3.

This clonotype has more than one count but fewer than ten. V usage is TRBV2 and J usage is TRBJ2-1, with D perhaps TRBD2 (6 bases). V was trimmed by 2 bases and J by 2 bases, leaving 7 bases between them. The CDR3 is made up of 14 amino acids. Germline V gene data show CDR1 as SNHLY and CDR2 as FYNNEI. The CDR3 bases are TGTGCCAGCAGTGAAACGGGGGCCTACAATGAGCAGTTCTTC. It is translated as CASSETGAYNEQFF. The entire variable domain, with the rest obtained from reference TRBV2 and TRBJ2-1, is as follows: EPEVTQTPSHQVTQMGQEVILRCVPISNHLYFYWYRQILGQKVEFLVSFYNNEISEKSEIFDDQFSVERPDGSNFTLKIRSTKLEDSAMYFCASSETGAYNEQFFGPGTRLTVL.

This clonotype was picked up a small number of times. V usage is TRBV18 and J usage is TRBJ2-1, with a possible D match to TRBD2 (5 bases). The CDR3 extends over 14 amino acids. Germline V gene sequence: CDR1 KGHSH, CDR2 LQKENI. Trimming stripped 0 bases from V and 14 bases from J, with 17 bases between. The CDR3: CASSPPISREIEFF. The DNA for the CDR3 is TGTGCCAGCTCACCACCGATCTCGAGGGAGATCGAGTTCTTC.

This clonotype was detected only once. V and J are TRBV30 and TRBJ1-5; possibly TRBD1 for D (6 bases). Trimming took 5 bases from V and 2 from J, leaving 10 bases between them. There are 13 residues in the CDR3. Looked up from germline, CDR1 is GTSNPN and CDR2 is SVGIG (reference sequence). The CDR3 loop reads CAWSHRGNQPQHF. In DNA, the CDR3 is TGTGCCTGGTCTCACAGGGGCAATCAGCCCCAGCATTTT.

The chain is built from TRBV20-1 and TRBJ2-1; 7 bases are shared with TRBD1. The CDR3 runs 15 residues. The germline V gene has CDR1 DFQATT and CDR2 SNEGSKA (reference sequence). J lost 0 bases, V lost 7 bases, and 9 bases had no gene match. CDR3 bases: TGCAGTGTCCGCCCCGGGACAGCCTCCTACAATGAGCAGTTCTTC. This sequence encodes CSVRPGTASYNEQFF.

This clonotype appeared a few times. V and J are TRBV28 and TRBJ2-3, with D perhaps being TRBD1 or TRBD2 (6 bases each). The ends were cut back, 5 bases at V and 3 bases at J, with 21 bases in the middle. The CDR3 loop spans 17 amino acids. Germline V gene data show CDR1 as MDHEN and CDR2 as SYDVKM. CDR3 nucleotide sequence: TGTGCCAGCAGTCCCCCGTCAGGAGGGGGTACGACAGATACGCAGTATTTT. It translates to CASSPPSGGGTTDTQYF.

This clonotype occurred many times. V usage is TRBV9 and J usage is TRBJ2-7; D remains unclear. The CDR3 has 13 residues. V lost 4 bases to trimming and J lost 4 bases, with 12 bases between them. Germline assignment: CDR1 SGDLS and CDR2 YYNGEE. CDR3 loop: CASSQHSEYEQYF. CDR3 DNA sequence: TGTGCCAGCAGCCAACACTCGGAATACGAGCAGTACTTC. The full variable domain, with the rest looked up from reference TRBV9 and TRBJ2-7, is DSGVTQTPKHLITATGQRVTLRCSPRSGDLSVYWYQQSLDQGLQFLIQYYNGEERAKGNILERFSAQQFPDLHSELNLSSLELGDSALYFCASSQHSEYEQYFGPGTRLTVT.

The chain employs TRBV7-9 and TRBJ2-2; 8 positions agree with TRBD1. This CDR3 region has 15 residues. From germline, CDR1 is SEHNR and CDR2 FQNEAQ (reference sequence). Trimming cost V 4 bases and J 4 bases; bases outside gene matches: 5. The CDR3 sequence: CASSSGQGFTGELFF. In DNA, the CDR3 is TGTGCCAGCAGCTCCGGACAGGGCTTCACCGGGGAGCTGTTTTTT.

This clonotype was observed at least ten times. V gene TRBV18 combines with J gene TRBJ2-5; no definite D call. The CDR3 is 13 residues long. V lost 0 bases and J lost 3, with 5 bases in between. CDR1 and CDR2 (germline): KGHSH, LQKENI. CDR3 loop: CASSPPVKETQYF. CDR3 bases: TGTGCCAGCTCACCACCGGTCAAAGAGACCCAGTACTTC. Full variable domain (remainder filled in from reference TRBV18 and TRBJ2-5): NAGVMQNPRHLVRRRGQEARLRCSPMKGHSHVYWYRQLPEEGLKFMVYLQKENIIDESGMPKERFSAEFPKEGPSILRIQQVVRGDSAAYFCASSPPVKETQYFGPGTRLLVL.

The gene calls are TRBV12-3 or TRBV12-4 and TRBJ2-1; 14 bases fit TRBD2. The CDR3 consists of 18 residues. After removal of 3 bases from V and 0 bases from J, the junction contained 4 bases not matched to a gene. Here the CDR3 reads CASSFKGLAGGSYNEQFF. The DNA for the CDR3 is TGTGCCAGCAGTTTTAAAGGACTAGCGGGAGGCTCCTACAATGAGCAGTTCTTC.

The chain recombines TRBV12-3 or TRBV12-4 with TRBJ2-2, with D maybe TRBD1 (5 bases). Trimming stripped 4 bases from V and 6 bases from J, with 27 bases between. The CDR3 loop spans 19 amino acids. CDR3 nucleotides: TGTGCCAGCAGTTCCGTGCTCAGGGTTCTTAATCCACCGGCCGGGGAGCTGTTTTTT. This gives the protein CASSSVLRVLNPPAGELFF.

The chain couples TRBV10-3 to TRBJ2-1; 7 bases are a match to TRBD2. Germline V CDR1 and CDR2: ENHRY, SYGVKD. CDR3 length equals 17 residues. V shed 7 bases and J 1 base; nucleotides not matched to a gene: 13. CDR3: CAITPREVGRSYNEQFF. The CDR3 DNA sequence: TGTGCCATCACCCCCCGAGAGGTCGGGAGGTCCTACAATGAGCAGTTCTTC.

As for this clonotype: The junction and the germline gene differ at one end; a read error may be behind it. V gene TRBV4-1 combines with J gene TRBJ2-2; unclear D gene. Germline V lookup: CDR1 MGHRA, CDR2 YSYEKL. This CDR3 is 14 amino acids long. CDR3 DNA: TGCGCCAGCAGTCAAGTGACGAACACCGGGGAGCTGTTTTTT. Translation: CASSQVTNTGELFF.

The chain couples TRBV10-3 to TRBJ2-3; TRBD1 matches 8 bases. CDR1 is ENHRY, CDR2 SYGVKD, per germline. V gave up 10 bases and J gave up 1 base; unmatched junction bases: 7. CDR3 length equals 14 residues. The CDR3 DNA is TGTGCCACCAGAACAGGGGGAGGCACAGATACGCAGTATTTT. This translates into CATRTGGGTDTQYF.